These T cell receptor beta chains were read from a single sample in a study of control samples from healthy donors and cancer patients. The assay was immunoSEQ multiplex PCR, and TCRdb's table has in-frame clones only and misses some. The table shows approximately 94,000 clones, with around 83% occurring only once. Sequencing was performed on blood. These receptors were obtained from a woman aged 45-60 years in good health. Both conserved end residues are part of each CDR3. D genes are given only for firm matches. A row's size may be missing; if present it is once, few, many or a size class.

CASSQGPHGGVETQYF,TGTGCCAGCAGCCAAGGACCCCACGGGGGGGTGGAGACCCAGTACTTC,TRBD2,TRBJ2-5,TRBV4-2,.,16
CASSLGLGSGSYEQYF,TGTGCCAGCAGCTTGGGGTTAGGGAGTGGGTCCTACGAGCAGTACTTC,.,TRBJ2-7,TRBV5-6,.,16
CATSDRGGTAPDEQFF,TGTGCCACCAGTGACCGGGGGGGGACAGCGCCAGATGAGCAGTTCTTC,.,TRBJ2-1,TRBV24-1,.,16
CAISELSTNTEAFF,TGTGCCATCAGTGAGCTCAGTACCAACACTGAAGCTTTCTTT,.,TRBJ1-1,TRBV10-3,.,14
CASSTDGTQYF,TGTGCCAGCAGCACGGATGGGACCCAGTACTTC,.,TRBJ2-5,TRBV6-5,.,11
CASSQDLSGGWGYGYTF,TGTGCCAGCAGCCAAGATCTTTCAGGCGGCTGGGGCTATGGCTACACCTTC,.,TRBJ1-2,TRBV4-2,.,17
CASSSVAGGTAETQYF,TGTGCCAGCAGCTCCGTAGCGGGGGGCACCGCAGAGACCCAGTACTTC,TRBD2,TRBJ2-5,TRBV7-9,.,16
CASSFGTGTGNTIYF,TGTGCCAGCAGCTTCGGGACAGGCACTGGAAACACCATATATTTT,TRBD1,TRBJ1-3,TRBV11-3,.,15
CASSPLGGKGQFF,TGTGCCAGCAGCCCCCTGGGAGGGAAAGGGCAGTTCTTC,TRBD2,TRBJ2-1,TRBV11-3,.,13
CASSRDGTDLYSNQPQHF,TGCGCCAGCAGTAGAGACGGGACAGACCTCTATAGCAATCAGCCCCAGCATTTT,TRBD1,TRBJ1-5,TRBV10-1,.,18
CASTWAGGGRYEQYF,TGTGCCAGCACCTGGGCGGGCGGCGGGAGGTACGAGCAGTACTTC,TRBD2,TRBJ2-7,TRBV11-2,.,15
CASISLGRSGYGYTF,TGTGCCAGCATATCTCTGGGGCGTTCGGGCTATGGCTACACCTTC,.,TRBJ1-2,TRBV6-5,once,15
CASSPHGNTGELFF,TGCGCCAGCAGTCCCCATGGGAACACCGGGGAGCTGTTTTTT,.,TRBJ2-2,TRBV4-3,.,14
CASSILTATGRTEAFF,TGTGCCAGTAGTATTCTTACCGCGACAGGGAGGACTGAAGCTTTCTTT,TRBD1,TRBJ1-1,TRBV19,.,16
CASSLEAGNQPQHF,TGTGCCAGCAGCTTAGAGGCAGGGAATCAGCCCCAGCATTTT,.,TRBJ1-5,TRBV7-9,.,14
CASSYGTNTGELFF,TGTGCCAGCAGCTACGGGACCAACACCGGGGAGCTGTTTTTT,.,TRBJ2-2,TRBV7-3,.,14
CASSLRRGEKLFF,TGTGCCAGCAGCCTCCGGCGGGGTGAAAAACTGTTTTTT,.,TRBJ1-4,TRBV7-2,.,13
CASSEPPNSNQPQHF,TGTGCCAGCAGTGAACCTCCCAATAGCAATCAGCCCCAGCATTTT,.,TRBJ1-5,TRBV2,few,15
CASSLSGGSSYEQYF,TGTGCCAGCAGCTTAAGTGGGGGGAGCTCCTACGAGCAGTACTTC,.,TRBJ2-7,TRBV7-3,.,15
CASSYPGQGRETQYF,TGTGCCAGCAGTTATCCCGGACAGGGGAGAGAGACCCAGTACTTC,TRBD1,TRBJ2-5,TRBV6-2/TRBV6-3,.,15
CASSLSSGRQETQYF,TGTGCCAGCAGCTTATCTAGCGGGAGACAAGAGACCCAGTACTTC,TRBD2,TRBJ2-5,TRBV7-7,.,15
CASSQAAREADTQYF,TGTGCCAGCAGCCAAGCAGCACGGGAGGCAGATACGCAGTATTTT,TRBD2,TRBJ2-3,TRBV3-1/TRBV3-2,.,15
CASKPGENYEQYF,TGTGCCAGTAAACCCGGGGAAAACTACGAGCAGTACTTC,.,TRBJ2-7,TRBV10-3,.,13
CASSLGQGKEKLFF,TGTGCCAGCAGCTTGGGACAGGGAAAAGAAAAACTGTTTTTT,TRBD1,TRBJ1-4,TRBV2,.,14
CASSPRQGIYTEAFF,TGTGCCAGCAGTCCAAGACAGGGGATTTACACTGAAGCTTTCTTT,TRBD1,TRBJ1-1,TRBV6-2/TRBV6-3,once,15
CAISEGRATNEKLFF,TGTGCCATCAGTGAGGGGAGGGCAACTAATGAAAAACTGTTTTTT,.,TRBJ1-4,TRBV10-3,.,15
CASSVAGFDEKLFF,TGTGCCAGCAGTGTAGCGGGGTTTGATGAAAAACTGTTTTTT,.,TRBJ1-4,TRBV6-1,.,14
CASSHPTGKKTLNTGELFF,TGCGCCAGCAGCCATCCGACGGGTAAGAAAACTTTGAACACCGGGGAGCTGTTTTTT,.,TRBJ2-2,TRBV4-1,.,19
CASSYLTQNEKLFF,TGTGCCAGCAGTTACTTGACCCAGAATGAAAAACTGTTTTTT,.,TRBJ1-4,TRBV6-6,.,14
CASTPDLTLNNEQFF,TGTGCCAGCACCCCCGACTTAACTCTAAACAATGAGCAGTTCTTC,.,TRBJ2-1,TRBV6-2/TRBV6-3,once,15
CASSLTETQYF,TGTGCCAGCAGTTTAACAGAGACCCAGTACTTC,.,TRBJ2-5,TRBV12-3/TRBV12-4,.,11
CASSAQGGVNYGYTF,TGTGCCAGCAGCGCCCAGGGAGGGGTTAACTATGGCTACACCTTC,.,TRBJ1-2,TRBV9,.,15
CASSMGGEQFF,TGTGCCAGTAGTATGGGGGGCGAGCAGTTCTTC,.,TRBJ2-1,TRBV19,.,11
CASSQGTSGTSYEQYF,TGCGCCAGCAGCCAAGGGACTAGCGGGACGTCCTACGAGCAGTACTTC,TRBD2,TRBJ2-7,TRBV4-1,.,16
CASSRTGSPENSPLHF,TGTGCCAGTAGCCGAACAGGGTCCCCGGAAAATTCACCCCTCCACTTT,.,TRBJ1-6,TRBV19,few,16
CASSYEGFTGELFF,TGTGCCAGCAGTTATGAGGGTTTCACCGGGGAGCTGTTTTTT,.,TRBJ2-2,TRBV6-2/TRBV6-3,.,14
CASSGTANSNQPQHF,TGTGCCAGCAGTGGGACTGCGAATAGCAATCAGCCCCAGCATTTT,.,TRBJ1-5,TRBV2,.,15